These 5 T cell receptor beta chains were sequenced from one sample in a study of blood T cells in healthy people across ages. The second PCR ran roughly 6 to 11 cycles with a sample-barcoded 5' primer and J-beta primers. TCRdb itself ran the 5' RACE reads through MiXCR, one entry per CDR3 protein. The data hold some 1,500,000 distinct CDR3 sequences, with around 40% observed a single time. Sequenced input: blood. These receptor sequences come from a woman aged 18-29 years in good health.

The chain links TRBV6-6 to TRBJ1-5, with 7 bases aligning to TRBD1. Germline V gene lookup returns CDR1 MNHNY and CDR2 SVGAGI (reference sequence). The V gene end was trimmed by 5 bases and the J gene end by 5 bases; junction bases not matched to a gene: 9. The CDR3 consists of 15 residues. In nucleotides, the CDR3 is TGTGCCAGCAGTCCCTACGGGACAGATTATCAGCCCCAGCATTTT. Its translation: CASSPYGTDYQPQHF.

This chain links TRBV27 with TRBJ1-1, with a weak D call TRBD1 (6 bases). Germline CDR1 MNHEY, CDR2 SMNVEV (reference sequence). The CDR3 is 17 residues long. The V gene lost 6 bases and the J gene lost 5 bases, with 25 bases spanning the gap. The CDR3 sequence is CASSHNVAGRTGTEAFF. Written as DNA, the CDR3 is TGTGCCAGCAGCCACAACGTGGCAGGACGAACAGGGACTGAAGCTTTCTTT.

This clonotype was picked up one time. The genes are TRBV20-1 and TRBJ2-1, with 11 bases aligning to TRBD1. The DNA end is more similar to TRBJ2-7, so the J call may be wrong. The length of the CDR3 is 14 residues. Germline V CDR1 and CDR2: DFQATT, SNEGSKA (reference sequence). CDR3 in amino acids: CSASLPGQGGEQYF. The CDR3 bases are TGCAGTGCTAGTCTACCGGGACAGGGGGGAGAGCAGTACTTC.

The chain combines TRBV7-2 with TRBJ1-2; no firm D call. The germline V and J ends were trimmed by 5 bases and 8 bases, with 12 bases remaining between them. CDR1 is SGHTA and CDR2 is FQGNSA in the germline V gene. CDR3 length equals 12 residues. CDR3 nucleotide sequence: TGTGCCAGCAGCAATGTACGGAGCGGCTACACCTTC. It yields the protein CASSNVRSGYTF.

In this sample, this clonotype turned up a few times. The V call is TRBV27, the J call TRBJ1-2; D is unresolved. The CDR3 loop spans 14 amino acids. Germline CDR1 reads MNHEY; CDR2 reads SMNVEV (reference sequence). Trimming pared 2 bases from V and 7 bases from J, leaving 14 bases between. CDR3 loop: CASSLGLGSAGYTF. In DNA form, the CDR3 reads TGTGCCAGCAGTTTAGGGCTGGGATCTGCTGGCTACACCTTC.